This TCR beta chain appears in the sequencing data of a study of beta chain features in type 1 diabetes. Sequencing targeted expressed TCRB transcripts, as all isolated RNA had been reverse transcribed. Profiled with immunoSEQ multiplex PCR; TCRdb holds only in-frame clones, not every one. Of about 160,000 clones listed, roughly 8% are singletons. Regarding the study as a whole: Moderate yet significant TCRB CDR3 shortening was seen in Type 1 diabetes patients in all four CD4+ subsets.

Comment on this clone: Its antigen remains unidentified.

Germline trimming cut 3 bases from V and 4 bases from J; bases unmatched to any gene: 7. Germline V CDR1 and CDR2: SGDLS, YYNGEE. This CDR3 comprises 15 residues. Material: central memory CD4+ T cells from blood. This clonotype was sampled from a man aged 18 to 29 with type 1 diabetes. The chain employs TRBV9 and TRBJ2-5; TRBD1 matches at 9 bases. This CDR3 is CASSAWDRASETQYF. The CDR3 nucleotides are TGTGCCAGCAGCGCCTGGGACAGGGCGTCAGAGACCCAGTACTTC. The entire variable domain, with the rest obtained from reference TRBV9 and TRBJ2-5, is as follows: DSGVTQTPKHLITATGQRVTLRCSPRSGDLSVYWYQQSLDQGLQFLIQYYNGEERAKGNILERFSAQQFPDLHSELNLSSLELGDSALYFCASSAWDRASETQYFGPGTRLLVL.